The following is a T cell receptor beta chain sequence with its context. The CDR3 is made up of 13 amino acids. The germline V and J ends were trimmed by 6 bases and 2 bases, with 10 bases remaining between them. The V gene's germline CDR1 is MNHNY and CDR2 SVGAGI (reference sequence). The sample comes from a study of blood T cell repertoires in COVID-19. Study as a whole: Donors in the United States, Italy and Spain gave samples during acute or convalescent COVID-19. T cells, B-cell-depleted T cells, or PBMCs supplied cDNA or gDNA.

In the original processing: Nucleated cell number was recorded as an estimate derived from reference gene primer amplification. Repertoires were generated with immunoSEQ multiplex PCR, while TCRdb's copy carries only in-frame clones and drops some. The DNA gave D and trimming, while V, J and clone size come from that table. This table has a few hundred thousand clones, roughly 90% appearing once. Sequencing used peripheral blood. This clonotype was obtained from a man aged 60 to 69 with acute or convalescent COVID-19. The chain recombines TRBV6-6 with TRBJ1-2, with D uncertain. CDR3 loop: CASSLDDNYGYTF. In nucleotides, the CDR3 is TGTGCCAGCAGCCTAGATGACAACTATGGCTACACCTTC.